A single sample is the source of the 25 T cell receptor beta chains below, sequenced in a study of OX40 agonist ivuxolimab in advanced cancers. TCRdb's copy holds only in-frame clones and misses some; the assay was immunoSEQ multiplex PCR. Here the sample spans some 39,000 clones, about nine tenths being singletons. Sequences were derived from CD4+ or CD8+ T cells sorted from blood, sampled in a trial of the OX40 agonist ivuxolimab. Receptors originate from an adult with an advanced solid tumor such as melanoma, head and neck, liver or kidney cancer.

This chain links TRBV6-6 with TRBJ2-5; tentatively, D is TRBD1 (5 bases). The DNA end lines up better with TRBJ2-7; the J call may be wrong. Germline V lookup: CDR1 MNHNY, CDR2 SVGAGI (reference sequence). The CDR3 runs to 13 residues. This CDR3 reads CASSPGAPYEQYF. CDR3 nucleotides: TGTGCCAGCAGTCCTGGGGCCCCCTACGAGCAGTACTTC.

This clone was observed a handful of times. This specimen includes other DNA sequences encoding the same CDR3. This sequence joins TRBV2 and TRBJ1-1; D remains unclear. Deletions cut 4 bases from V and 3 bases from J, with 6 bases between. CDR1 SNHLY and CDR2 FYNNEI come from the germline V gene. The CDR3 is 12 amino acids. The CDR3 loop reads CASSVRDTEAFF. CDR3 DNA sequence: TGTGCCAGCAGTGTCCGTGACACTGAAGCTTTCTTT.

V is TRBV9 and J is TRBJ2-7; D unresolved. There are 13 residues in the CDR3. V shed 3 bases and J shed 7 bases, with 14 bases lying between them. Germline lookup yields CDR1 SGDLS and CDR2 YYNGEE. In DNA, the CDR3 is TGTGCCAGCAGCGCCGGGTCGACGGGTGAGCAGTACTTC. Its protein is CASSAGSTGEQYF.

The chain has TRBV9 and TRBJ2-1, with 10 nucleotides matching TRBD2. The V gene's germline CDR1 is SGDLS and CDR2 YYNGEE. Trimming removed 0 bases from V and 3 bases from J; junction bases left unmatched: 9. This CDR3 spans 18 amino acids. The chain's CDR3 is CASSVAPSGRALYNEQFF. CDR3 coding DNA: TGTGCCAGCAGCGTAGCCCCCAGCGGGAGGGCCCTCTACAATGAGCAGTTCTTC. The variable domain in full, with the rest retrieved from reference TRBV9 and TRBJ2-1, is DSGVTQTPKHLITATGQRVTLRCSPRSGDLSVYWYQQSLDQGLQFLIQYYNGEERAKGNILERFSAQQFPDLHSELNLSSLELGDSALYFCASSVAPSGRALYNEQFFGPGTRLTVL.

The chain combines TRBV19 with TRBJ2-1, with D perhaps given as TRBD1 or TRBD2 (5 bases each). The CDR3 has 17 residues. Deletions cut 0 bases from V and 6 bases from J, with 18 bases between. From germline, CDR1 is LNHDA and CDR2 SQIVND (reference sequence). The CDR3 region has the DNA TGTGCCAGTAGTATAGATCAATGGGGGTTCTTTACCAATGAGCAGTTCTTC. It encodes CASSIDQWGFFTNEQFF.

The V gene is TRBV5-1, the J gene TRBJ2-1; no firm D call. The CDR3 is 13 residues long. Germline CDR1 and CDR2: SGHRS and YFSETQ. Trimming took off 4 bases at V and 5 bases at J, with 10 bases between the two ends. Written as DNA, the CDR3 is TGCGCCAGCAGCAAGGATCCTAACAATGAGCAGTTCTTC. Protein sequence: CASSKDPNNEQFF.

Notes on this clone: Distinct nucleotide sequences in the sample also encode this CDR3. The chain couples TRBV5-4 to TRBJ2-5, with a weak D call TRBD2 (5 bases). V was pared by 5 bases and J by 2 bases, with 13 bases between. Germline lookup yields CDR1 SGHNT and CDR2 YYREEE (reference sequence). The CDR3 covers 14 residues. The DNA for the CDR3 is TGTGCCAGCAGTCTAGCCCGGGGTCAAGAGACCCAGTACTTC. Translation: CASSLARGQETQYF.

This clone is a singleton in its sample. This sequence joins TRBV28 and TRBJ2-1; possible D gene TRBD2, 6 bases. Germline assignment: CDR1 MDHEN and CDR2 SYDVKM. This CDR3 comprises 18 residues. The V end lost 4 bases, the J end lost 6 bases, and 25 bases lay between the germline ends. CDR3 sequence reads: CASSSLGLAWRGINEQFF. Here the CDR3 DNA reads TGTGCCAGCAGTTCCCTGGGGCTAGCGTGGAGGGGAATCAATGAGCAGTTCTTC. The variable domain in full, completed from reference TRBV28 and TRBJ2-1, reads DVKVTQSSRYLVKRTGEKVFLECVQDMDHENMFWYRQDPGLGLRLIYFSYDVKMKEKGDIPEGYSVSREKKERFSLILESASTNQTSMYLCASSSLGLAWRGINEQFFGPGTRLTVL.

This clone was seen a few times. The chain is built from TRBV7-8 and TRBJ2-3; D not resolved. Germline CDR1 and CDR2: SGHVS and FQNEAQ. This CDR3 contains 11 residues. V shed 5 bases and J shed 5 bases, with 5 bases lying between them. The CDR3: CASSVGDTQYF. The CDR3 bases are TGTGCCAGCAGCGTGGGAGATACGCAGTATTTT.

This chain joins TRBV6-5 and TRBJ1-4; TRBD1 agrees at 7 bases. The V segment lost 10 bases and the J segment 4 bases; nucleotides outside the gene matches: 3. CDR1 and CDR2 (germline): MNHEY, SVGAGI. The CDR3 is 12 residues long. CDR3: CAIRDSNEKLFF. The CDR3 DNA follows: TGTGCCATCCGGGACAGTAATGAAAAACTGTTTTTT.

V and J are TRBV6-6 and TRBJ1-3; D unclear. Trimming shortened V by 4 bases and J by 6 bases, and 4 bases separated the two germline ends. Germline V lookup: CDR1 MNHNY, CDR2 SVGAGI (reference sequence). The length of the CDR3 is 11 residues. The CDR3 sequence is CASSFANTIYF. CDR3 sequence (DNA): TGTGCCAGCAGTTTTGCAAACACCATATATTTT.

J is TRBJ2-5 and V is TRBV5-5; TRBD2 matches 9 bases. This CDR3 spans 16 amino acids. Germline CDR1 reads SGHKS; CDR2 reads YYEKEE (reference sequence). The V gene end was trimmed by 4 bases and the J gene end by 4 bases; junction bases not matched to a gene: 11. For the CDR3, the DNA is TGTGCCAGCAGCCATCAAATCGGGCGGGAGGGAGAGACCCAGTACTTC. Amino acid sequence: CASSHQIGREGETQYF.

The V gene is TRBV6-5, the J gene TRBJ1-6; 10 positions match TRBD1. Trimming cost V 4 bases and J 9 bases; bases outside gene matches: 9. This CDR3 region has 16 residues. Germline V gene lookup returns CDR1 MNHEY and CDR2 SVGAGI. The CDR3 sequence: CASSWRMTGGASPLHF. In DNA form, the CDR3 reads TGTGCCAGCAGTTGGCGGATGACAGGGGGCGCTTCACCCCTCCACTTT.

V gene TRBV15 combines with J gene TRBJ1-2; tentatively, D is TRBD1 (6 bases). Germline CDR1 and CDR2: LNHNV and YYDKDF (reference sequence). V was clipped by 1 base and J by 7 bases, with 10 bases between them. CDR3 size: 13 residues. The CDR3 sequence: CATSRGGGTGYTF. The CDR3, as DNA: TGTGCCACCAGCAGAGGAGGGGGGACTGGCTACACCTTC.

This clone was counted once. This rearrangement joins TRBV19 to TRBJ2-2, with 8 bases aligning to TRBD2. Germline lookup yields CDR1 LNHDA and CDR2 SQIVND (reference sequence). V lost 6 bases and J lost 4; bases outside the gene matches: 7. This CDR3 contains 15 residues. This chain's CDR3 is CASSQIAGRTGELFF. CDR3 coding DNA: TGTGCCAGTAGCCAAATAGCGGGACGCACCGGGGAGCTGTTTTTT.

The chain recombines TRBV2 with TRBJ2-5, with D hard to call. The germline V gene encodes CDR1 SNHLY and CDR2 FYNNEI. With 0 bases removed from V and 5 bases from J, the gap between germline ends came to 19 bases. CDR3 length equals 17 residues. CDR3 amino acids: CASSEALLSVAAETQYF. CDR3 nucleotide sequence: TGTGCCAGCAGTGAAGCGCTCCTATCCGTTGCGGCGGAGACCCAGTACTTC.

V is TRBV30 and J is TRBJ2-5, with 9 bases fitting TRBD2. The CDR3 is 15 residues long. Germline assignment: CDR1 GTSNPN and CDR2 SVGIG (reference sequence). V lost 0 bases and J lost 3; bases outside the gene matches: 5. CDR3 amino acids: CAWSVMGLAEETQYF. The DNA of the CDR3 is TGTGCCTGGAGTGTAATGGGACTAGCAGAAGAGACCCAGTACTTC.

This chain joins TRBV25-1 and TRBJ2-7; possibly TRBD1 for D (5 bases). V was trimmed by 3 bases and J by 3 bases, leaving 6 bases between them. Germline V gives CDR1 MGHDK, CDR2 SYGVNS. The CDR3 spans 12 residues. The CDR3 DNA is TGTGCCAGCAGTGACAGGGACTACGAGCAGTACTTC. This sequence encodes CASSDRDYEQYF.

This chain uses TRBV14 with TRBJ1-1; D might be TRBD1 (5 bases). The CDR3 runs to 15 residues. Trimming took 3 bases from V and 1 from J, leaving 12 bases between them. CDR1 is SGHDN, CDR2 FVKESK, per germline. The CDR3 bases are TGTGCCAGCAGCCAGGACGGGACGGCGAACACTGAAGCTTTCTTT. Amino acid sequence: CASSQDGTANTEAFF.

The rearrangement uses TRBV30 and TRBJ2-1; the D gene could be TRBD1 or TRBD2 (5 bases each). The V end was cut by 0 bases, the J end by 0 bases, with 9 bases between. The CDR3 has 15 amino acids. Germline lookup yields CDR1 GTSNPN and CDR2 SVGIG (reference sequence). The CDR3 nucleotides are TGTGCCTGGAGTGTAGGGGACCTCTCCTACAATGAGCAGTTCTTC. Amino acids: CAWSVGDLSYNEQFF.

This clone occurred once. A read error may produce the germline difference seen at one junction end. J is TRBJ2-1 and V is TRBV14; D might be TRBD2 (5 bases). The germline CDR1 and CDR2 sequences are SGHDN and FVKESK. The CDR3 is made up of 16 amino acids. The CDR3 nucleotides are TGTGCCAGCAGCCAAGATAGCGTAAGCTCCTACAATGGGCAGTTCTTC. Amino acids: CASSQDSVSSYNGQFF.

This chain links TRBV6-5 with TRBJ1-2; TRBD1 matches at 8 bases. Germline CDR1 and CDR2: MNHEY and SVGAGI. The CDR3 runs to 14 residues. The J segment lost 4 bases and the V segment lost 6 bases, leaving 7 bases of the junction unmatched. CDR3 amino acids: CASSLDRGGYGYTF. CDR3 DNA: TGTGCCAGCAGCCTCGACAGGGGTGGCTATGGCTACACCTTC.

The chain employs TRBV19 and TRBJ2-1; D ambiguous. Germline V gives CDR1 LNHDA, CDR2 SQIVND (reference sequence). The CDR3 is 11 amino acids. Trimming took 4 bases from V and 9 from J, leaving 7 bases between them. The CDR3 sequence: CASSTYGEQFF. The CDR3 nucleotides read TGTGCCAGTAGTACGTACGGTGAGCAGTTCTTC.

The chain recombines TRBV5-4 with TRBJ2-5; perhaps TRBD1 as D (7 bases). This CDR3 comprises 18 residues. Trimming removed 1 base at V and 7 bases at J, with 26 bases between. CDR1 SGHNT and CDR2 YYREEE come from the germline V gene (reference sequence). CDR3: CASSLSEGAPAASRTQYF. DNA of the CDR3: TGTGCCAGCAGCTTGTCGGAGGGGGCTCCAGCCGCTTCCCGGACCCAGTACTTC.

The rearrangement joins TRBV7-2 to TRBJ2-1, with D maybe TRBD2 (6 bases). The CDR3 covers 14 residues. Deletions cut 5 bases from V and 5 bases from J, with 13 bases between. Germline CDR1 is SGHTA and CDR2 is FQGNSA. CDR3 coding DNA: TGTGCCAGCAGCCCGCCACAGCGGGACAATGAGCAGTTCTTC. It specifies CASSPPQRDNEQFF.